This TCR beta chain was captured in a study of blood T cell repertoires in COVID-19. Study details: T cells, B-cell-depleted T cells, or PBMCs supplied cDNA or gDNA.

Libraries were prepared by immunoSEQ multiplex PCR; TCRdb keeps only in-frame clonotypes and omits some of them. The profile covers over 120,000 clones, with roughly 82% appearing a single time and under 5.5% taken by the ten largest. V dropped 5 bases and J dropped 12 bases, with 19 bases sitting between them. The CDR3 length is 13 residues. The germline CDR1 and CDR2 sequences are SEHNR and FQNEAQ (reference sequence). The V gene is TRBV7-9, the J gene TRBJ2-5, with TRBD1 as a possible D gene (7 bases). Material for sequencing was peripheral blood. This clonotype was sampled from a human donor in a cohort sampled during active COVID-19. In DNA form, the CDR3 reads TGTGCCAGCAGCCCCGTAGGAGGCAGGGGGGAGTACTTC. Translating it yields CASSPVGGRGEYF.